The T cell receptor beta chain under discussion was sequenced for a study of T cell changes during pregnancy in multiple sclerosis. Clones were read by immunoSEQ multiplex PCR, and TCRdb kept only the in-frame ones, dropping some. The table lists 100,000 or so clones, 94% of them singletons. This clone occurred a few times. V was trimmed by 0 bases and J by 3 bases, leaving 11 bases between them. CDR3 length: 15 amino acids. CDR1 and CDR2 (germline): LNHNV, YYDKDF (reference sequence). The sample in question was peripheral blood, obtained after pregnancy. The chain combines TRBV15 with TRBJ1-2; a weak D match, TRBD1 (5 bases). The receptor comes from a female donor in good health, enrolled as a control in a pregnancy study. The CDR3 DNA reads as TGTGCCACCAGCAGAGAGCCGACGGGGGACTATGGCTACACCTTC. Translating it yields CATSREPTGDYGYTF.